This T cell receptor beta chain was sequenced during a study of T cell changes during pregnancy in multiple sclerosis. CDR3 length: 15 residues. Germline trimming cut 6 bases from V and 0 bases from J; bases unmatched to any gene: 9. CDR1 is SGHRS and CDR2 is YFSETQ in the germline V gene. Sequencing was performed with immunoSEQ multiplex PCR; in TCRdb, only in-frame clones are kept and a portion is missing. The table has 25,000 to 30,000 clones, 90% to 95% seen once. Specimen: CD4+ T cells from peripheral blood mononuclear cells, collected in the first trimester of pregnancy. This chain uses TRBV5-1 with TRBJ2-7; the match to TRBD1 covers 7 bases. This clonotype was sampled from a female donor with multiple sclerosis, enrolled in a pregnancy study. CDR3: CASKGNRGTSYEQYF. The CDR3 DNA sequence: TGCGCCAGCAAGGGGAACAGGGGCACCTCCTACGAGCAGTACTTC.